The present T cell receptor (beta chain) was sequenced within a study of cytomegalovirus exposure and HLA in healthy donors. Whole-study findings and limits: Usually a TCR sequence was rare, but some public TCRs were found in many donors. A later analysis linked a missense variant in DCLRE1C to the trimming of TCR beta V and J genes. Researchers had no immune exposure information except CMV serostatus available.

Per germline, CDR1 SGHRS and CDR2 YFSETQ. There are 14 residues in the CDR3. Trimming shortened V by 1 base and J by 2 bases, and 9 bases separated the two germline ends. 60 Vbeta and 13 Jbeta primers were used in PCR. Method: immunoSEQ multiplex PCR; TCRdb's copy keeps in-frame clones and lacks some. The sample yields 85,000 to 90,000 clones, roughly 80% seen once. Note on this clone: The antigen remains unidentified.

J is TRBJ1-1 and V is TRBV5-1, with D unclear. The sequence derives from a man aged 25 to 40 in good health and CMV-seropositive. The material sequenced was PBMCs. CDR3 sequence (DNA): TGCGCCAGCAGCTTGAACCCAGGCAACACTGAAGCTTTCTTT. Its translation: CASSLNPGNTEAFF.